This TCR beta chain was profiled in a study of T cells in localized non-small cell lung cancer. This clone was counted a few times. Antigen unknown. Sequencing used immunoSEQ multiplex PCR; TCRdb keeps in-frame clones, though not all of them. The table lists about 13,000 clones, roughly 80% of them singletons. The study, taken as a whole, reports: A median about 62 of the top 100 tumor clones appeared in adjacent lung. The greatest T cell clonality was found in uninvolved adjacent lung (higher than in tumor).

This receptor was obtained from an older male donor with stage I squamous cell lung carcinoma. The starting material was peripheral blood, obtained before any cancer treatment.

In nucleotides, the CDR3 is TGTGCCAGCAGTTTATCGGGGGGCGGTGGCTACGAGCAGTACTTC. Translation: CASSLSGGGGYEQYF. The V gene is TRBV27, the J gene TRBJ2-7; D might be TRBD1 or TRBD2, each matching 6 bases. CDR3 length: 15 amino acids. Trimming removed 0 bases at V and 3 bases at J, with 12 bases between. From germline, CDR1 is MNHEY and CDR2 SMNVEV (reference sequence).